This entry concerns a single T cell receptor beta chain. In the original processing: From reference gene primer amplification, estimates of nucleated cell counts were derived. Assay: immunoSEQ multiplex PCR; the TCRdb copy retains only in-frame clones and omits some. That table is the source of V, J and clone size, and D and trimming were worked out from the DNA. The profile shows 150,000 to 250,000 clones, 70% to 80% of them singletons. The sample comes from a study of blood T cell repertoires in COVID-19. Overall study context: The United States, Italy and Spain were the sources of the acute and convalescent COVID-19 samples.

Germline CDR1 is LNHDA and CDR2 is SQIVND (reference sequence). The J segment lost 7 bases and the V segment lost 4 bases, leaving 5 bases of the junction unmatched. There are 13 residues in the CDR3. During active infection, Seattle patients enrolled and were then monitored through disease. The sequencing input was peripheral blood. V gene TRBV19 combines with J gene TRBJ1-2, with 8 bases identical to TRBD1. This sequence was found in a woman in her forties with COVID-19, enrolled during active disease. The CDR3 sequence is CASSTGQGRGYTF. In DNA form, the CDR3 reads TGTGCCAGTAGTACAGGACAGGGTCGTGGCTACACCTTC.